These 19 T cell receptor beta chains were sequenced from one sample in a study of patients and donors after allogeneic stem cell transplantation (dated by TCRdb to between 2020 and 2021). Preparation of the library involved RT-PCR. TCRdb shows the sequencer as NextSeq 550. TCRdb applied fastp at Q25 and MiXCR to the public reads, then kept only in-frame beta chains. All rows with the same CDR3 protein become a single entry with the most common DNA and genes. In this sample the table shows about 230,000 distinct CDR3 sequences, roughly 13% of which occur a single time. The ten biggest clones cover around 10% of the sample. Specimen: blood, either unsorted or a sorted T cell fraction (not recorded which). These receptors originate from a human donor who was either an allogeneic HSCT recipient or a stem cell or donor lymphocyte infusion donor (not recorded which). It is not recorded whose cells these are; they may come from a transplant donor.

The chain joins TRBV7-3 to TRBJ1-1; 9 bases line up with TRBD1. V shed 3 bases and J 0 bases; nucleotides not matched to a gene: 5. CDR1 is SGHTA, CDR2 FQGTGA, per germline. This CDR3 region has 16 residues. The chain's CDR3 is CASSLRGTGLNTEAFF. The CDR3 bases are TGTGCCAGCAGCTTGAGAGGGACAGGGCTGAACACTGAAGCTTTCTTT. Using reference TRBV7-3 and TRBJ1-1 for the parts outside the CDR3, the full variable domain is GAGVSQTPSNKVTEKGKYVELRCDPISGHTALYWYRQSLGQGPEFLIYFQGTGAADDSGLPNDRFFAVRPEGSVSTLKIQRTERGDSAVYLCASSLRGTGLNTEAFFGQGTRLTVV.

This clonotype was recorded many times. The chain links TRBV20-1 to TRBJ1-2, with TRBD1 identical over 8 bases. CDR1 DFQATT and CDR2 SNEGSKA come from the germline V gene (reference sequence). The CDR3 is 14 residues long. V trimming: 2 bases; J trimming: 4 bases; junction bases outside the gene matches: 6. The CDR3 sequence: CSARTFTGGYGYTF. As DNA, the CDR3 is TGCAGTGCTAGAACCTTTACAGGGGGCTATGGCTACACCTTC.

The gene calls are TRBV2 and TRBJ1-1, with 7 positions matching TRBD1. The germline gives CDR1 SNHLY, CDR2 FYNNEI. Trimming at V came to 7 bases and at J to 1 base, leaving 9 bases not matched to a gene. The CDR3 contains 15 residues. For the CDR3, the DNA is TGTGCCAGCAAGGGGGCTACAGGGGAGAACACTGAAGCTTTCTTT. Its translation: CASKGATGENTEAFF.

J is TRBJ2-2 and V is TRBV5-1; D is perhaps TRBD1 (5 bases). V lost 4 bases and J lost 1, with 11 bases in between. CDR3 length: 15 residues. Germline CDR1 SGHRS, CDR2 YFSETQ. The CDR3 DNA reads as TGCGCCAGCAGCAGGGGTGGCGTGAACACCGGGGAGCTGTTTTTT. It is translated as CASSRGGVNTGELFF.

This clonotype was picked up a small number of times. The chain employs TRBV6-2 or TRBV6-3 and TRBJ1-1, with D unclear. Germline values: CDR1 MNHEY, CDR2 SVGEGT. The CDR3 is 16 residues long. Trimming took 5 bases from V and 7 from J, leaving 23 bases between them. CDR3 in amino acids: CASSPTHGPPYSEAFF. The CDR3 bases are TGTGCCAGCAGTCCCACTCATGGCCCACCTTACAGTGAAGCTTTCTTT.

This clonotype has only a few counts. This chain joins TRBV29-1 and TRBJ1-1; D possibly corresponds to TRBD1 (5 bases). V gave up 4 bases and J gave up 1 base, with 16 bases separating them. The CDR3 has 15 residues. Germline assignment: CDR1 SQVTM and CDR2 ANQGSEA. As DNA, the CDR3 is TGCAGCGTTGGGGGGTCGGGGGGAAGGAACACTGAAGCTTTCTTT. Translation: CSVGGSGGRNTEAFF.

The chain recombines TRBV27 with TRBJ2-7; 14 bases agree with TRBD2. The V segment lost 5 bases and the J segment 6 bases; nucleotides outside the gene matches: 12. CDR1 MNHEY and CDR2 SMNVEV come from the germline V gene (reference sequence). The CDR3 sequence is 17 residues long. The CDR3 here is CASSAAPGLAGVREQYF. Written as DNA, the CDR3 is TGTGCCAGCAGTGCAGCTCCGGGACTAGCGGGAGTGCGCGAGCAGTACTTC.

This chain links TRBV18 with TRBJ2-1, with a weak D call TRBD1 (5 bases). CDR1 and CDR2 (germline): KGHSH, LQKENI. V lost 4 bases and J 5 bases, leaving 9 bases between the germline ends. This CDR3 contains 13 residues. The CDR3 nucleotides are TGTGCCAGCTCACAAGGGGCTGACAATGAGCAGTTCTTC. Translated: CASSQGADNEQFF.

The chain is built from TRBV6-2 or TRBV6-3 and TRBJ2-5; D gene uncertain. The V end was cut by 6 bases, the J end by 0 bases, with 8 bases between. The V gene's germline CDR1 is MNHEY and CDR2 SVGEGT. The CDR3 consists of 13 residues. The CDR3 nucleotides are TGTGCCAGCAGAGGCTCGTACCAAGAGACCCAGTACTTC. It codes for CASRGSYQETQYF.

This clonotype has at least ten counts. This sequence joins TRBV12-3 or TRBV12-4 and TRBJ1-1; D remains unclear. The CDR3 is 14 amino acids. V was cut by 6 bases and J by 1 base, with 12 bases left in between. The CDR3 spells CASSLGQSNTEAFF. The CDR3 region has the DNA TGTGCCAGCAGCTTGGGCCAGTCGAACACTGAAGCTTTCTTT.

This clonotype was detected a few times. This chain joins TRBV5-6 and TRBJ1-1; 9 bases align to TRBD1. The CDR3 runs 15 residues. V trimming: 0 bases; J trimming: 4 bases; junction bases outside the gene matches: 4. Germline V lookup: CDR1 SGHDT, CDR2 YYEEEE. CDR3 sequence: CASSLDRGRSTEAFF. The CDR3 DNA is TGTGCCAGCAGCTTGGACAGGGGGCGGTCCACTGAAGCTTTCTTT.

The chain joins TRBV5-1 to TRBJ2-2; D remains unclear. The germline V and J ends were trimmed by 4 bases and 7 bases, with 11 bases remaining between them. CDR1 is SGHRS, CDR2 YFSETQ, per germline. This CDR3 comprises 13 residues. The CDR3 DNA reads as TGCGCCAGCAGCACTCACGTAAGCGGGGAGCTGTTTTTT. It specifies CASSTHVSGELFF. The complete variable domain, with remaining parts taken from reference TRBV5-1 and TRBJ2-2, reads KAGVTQTPRYLIKTRGQQVTLSCSPISGHRSVSWYQQTPGQGLQFLFEYFSETQRNKGNFPGRFSGRQFSNSRSEMNVSTLELGDSALYLCASSTHVSGELFFGEGSRLTVL.

The gene calls are TRBV5-1 and TRBJ2-5; D remains unclear. The V gene lost 4 bases and the J gene lost 5 bases, with 15 bases spanning the gap. Per germline, CDR1 SGHRS and CDR2 YFSETQ. The CDR3 loop spans 14 amino acids. CDR3 sequence reads: CASSHGKGKETQYF. As DNA, the CDR3 is TGCGCCAGCAGCCACGGTAAAGGGAAGGAGACCCAGTACTTC.

DNA of the CDR3: TGTGCCTGGCTCCCGACTGACTTCAGCTCCTACGAGCAGTACTTC. Its protein product is CAWLPTDFSSYEQYF. The chain combines TRBV30 with TRBJ2-7; D uncertain. Per germline, CDR1 GTSNPN and CDR2 SVGIG (reference sequence). The CDR3 sequence is 15 residues long. V was cut by 5 bases and J by 0 bases, with 17 bases left in between. Drawing the rest from reference TRBV30 and TRBJ2-7, the complete variable domain is SQTIHQWPATLVQPVGSPLSLECTVEGTSNPNLYWYRQAAGRGLQLLFYSVGIGQISSEVPQNLSASRPQDRQFILSSKKLLLSDSGFYLCAWLPTDFSSYEQYFGPGTRLTVT.

This chain connects TRBV6-2 or TRBV6-3 to TRBJ2-2; D is unresolved. The germline gives CDR1 MNHEY, CDR2 SVGEGT. V lost 2 bases and J 3 bases, leaving 4 bases between the germline ends. CDR3 size: 13 residues. For the CDR3, the DNA is TGTGCCAGCAGTTACCTGGACACCGGGGAGCTGTTTTTT. Protein sequence: CASSYLDTGELFF.

This chain uses TRBV11-2 with TRBJ2-7, with TRBD2 identical over 8 bases. V lost 1 base and J lost 6; bases outside the gene matches: 2. The CDR3 is 13 amino acids. In germline, CDR1 is SGHAT, CDR2 FQNNGV. Here the CDR3 reads CASSLVREGEQYF. The CDR3 nucleotides read TGTGCCAGCAGCTTAGTCCGGGAGGGCGAGCAGTACTTC. The full variable domain, its missing parts supplied by reference TRBV11-2 and TRBJ2-7, is EAGVAQSPRYKIIEKRQSVAFWCNPISGHATLYWYQQILGQGPKLLIQFQNNGVVDDSQLPKDRFSAERLKGVDSTLKIQPAKLEDSAVYLCASSLVREGEQYFGPGTRLTVT.

The chain has TRBV5-1 and TRBJ1-1; TRBD1 might be the D (6 bases). The CDR3 has 14 amino acids. Per the germline V gene, CDR1 is SGHRS and CDR2 is YFSETQ. Trimming stripped 1 base from V and 1 base from J, with 8 bases between. CDR3 DNA sequence: TGCGCCAGCAGCTTGACAGGGTGGAACACTGAAGCTTTCTTT. Translation gives CASSLTGWNTEAFF. Looking up the rest from reference TRBV5-1 and TRBJ1-1 gives the full variable domain: KAGVTQTPRYLIKTRGQQVTLSCSPISGHRSVSWYQQTPGQGLQFLFEYFSETQRNKGNFPGRFSGRQFSNSRSEMNVSTLELGDSALYLCASSLTGWNTEAFFGQGTRLTVV.

This rearrangement joins TRBV10-3 to TRBJ1-1; D gene uncertain. Germline-derived CDR1 and CDR2 are ENHRY and SYGVKD. With 4 bases removed from V and 1 base from J, the gap between germline ends came to 13 bases. This CDR3 is 15 amino acids long. The DNA of the CDR3 is TGTGCCATCAGTGGATCTCTACGGGGGAACACTGAAGCTTTCTTT. It is translated as CAISGSLRGNTEAFF.

The rearrangement joins TRBV7-8 to TRBJ2-1; D possibly corresponds to TRBD1 (6 bases). This CDR3 spans 15 amino acids. Trimming cost V 2 bases and J 2 bases, with 10 bases left between them. CDR1 and CDR2 from the germline V gene are SGHVS and FQNEAQ. The CDR3 region has the DNA TGTGCCAGCAGCTTATCGACAGGTACCTACAATGAGCAGTTCTTC. Its protein product is CASSLSTGTYNEQFF.